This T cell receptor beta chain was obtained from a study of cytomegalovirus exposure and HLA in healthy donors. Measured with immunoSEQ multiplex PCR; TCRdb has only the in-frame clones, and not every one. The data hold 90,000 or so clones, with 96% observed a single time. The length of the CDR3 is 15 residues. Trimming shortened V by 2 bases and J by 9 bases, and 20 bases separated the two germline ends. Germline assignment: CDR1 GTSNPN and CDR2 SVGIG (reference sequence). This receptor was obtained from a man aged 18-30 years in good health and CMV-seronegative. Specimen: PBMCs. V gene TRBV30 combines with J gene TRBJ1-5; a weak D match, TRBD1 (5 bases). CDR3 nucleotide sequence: TGTGCCTGGAGTACGACCTCCTCCAGGGTTCTGCCCCAGCATTTT. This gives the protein CAWSTTSSRVLPQHF.